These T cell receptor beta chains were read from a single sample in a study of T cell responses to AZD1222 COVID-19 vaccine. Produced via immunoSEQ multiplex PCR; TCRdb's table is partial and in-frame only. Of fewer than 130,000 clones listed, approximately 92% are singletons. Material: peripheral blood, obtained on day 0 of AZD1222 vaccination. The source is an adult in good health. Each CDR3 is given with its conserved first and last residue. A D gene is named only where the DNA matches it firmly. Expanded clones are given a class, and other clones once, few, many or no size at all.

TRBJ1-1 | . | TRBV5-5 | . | TGTGCCAGCAGCTTGCGCAGGATGAACACTGAAGCTTTCTTT | CASSLRRMNTEAFF
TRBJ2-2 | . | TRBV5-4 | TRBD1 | TGTGCCAGCAGCTTGGTGGGACAGGGGGCCACCGGGGAGCTGTTTTTT | CASSLVGQGATGELFF
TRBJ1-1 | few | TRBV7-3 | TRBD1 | TGTGCCAGCAGCGCCACAGGGGGCGGCACTGAAGCTTTCTTT | CASSATGGGTEAFF
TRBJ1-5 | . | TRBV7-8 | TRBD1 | TGTGCCAGCAGCTGGGGACAGAATCAGCCCCAGCATTTT | CASSWGQNQPQHF
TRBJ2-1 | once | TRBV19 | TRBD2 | TGTGCCAGTAGTATAACGGGGGGGCCAAGGAATGAGCAGTTCTTC | CASSITGGPRNEQFF
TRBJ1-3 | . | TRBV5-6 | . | TGTGCCAGCAGCACCCTACAGGGCTCTGGAAACACCATATATTTT | CASSTLQGSGNTIYF
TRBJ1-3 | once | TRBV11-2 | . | TGTGCCAGCGCAGGGTGGGGAAACACCATATATTTT | CASAGWGNTIYF
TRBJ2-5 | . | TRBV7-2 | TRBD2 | TGTGCCAGCAGCTTAGAGGCTAGCGGGATCCAAGAGACCCAGTACTTC | CASSLEASGIQETQYF
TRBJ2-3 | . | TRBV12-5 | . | TGTGCTAGTGGTTTGCCTGGCACAGATACGCAGTATTTT | CASGLPGTDTQYF
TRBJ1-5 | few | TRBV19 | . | TGTGCCAGTAGTATGCGTGGTACGCTCAGTCAGCCCCAGCATTTT | CASSMRGTLSQPQHF
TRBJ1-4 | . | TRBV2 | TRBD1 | TGTGCCAGCAGTGCTGGGACAGTGGAGAATGAAAAACTGTTTTTT | CASSAGTVENEKLFF
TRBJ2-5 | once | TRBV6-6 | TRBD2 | TGTGCCAGCAGGGGGGGACTAGCGGGACGCGAGACCCAGTACTTC | CASRGGLAGRETQYF
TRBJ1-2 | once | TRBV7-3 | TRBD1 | TGTGCCAGCAGCTTAGACGGGACAGGGTCTTTCTATGGCTACACCTTC | CASSLDGTGSFYGYTF
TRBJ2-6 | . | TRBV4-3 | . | TGCGCCAGCAGCTTGAAAGGCGGGTCCGGGGCCAACGTCCTGACTTTC | CASSLKGGSGANVLTF
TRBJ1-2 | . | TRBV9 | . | TGTGCCAGCAGCGTAGGGATGGGATCAGGAGGCTACACCTTC | CASSVGMGSGGYTF
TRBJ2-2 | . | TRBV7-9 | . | TGTGCCAGCAGCTTTGGTGGGCGTGGGCTGTTTTTT | CASSFGGRGLFF
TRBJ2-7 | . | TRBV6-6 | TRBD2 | TGTGCCAGCACCCGTTGGGGGGGCTACGAGCAGTACTTC | CASTRWGGYEQYF
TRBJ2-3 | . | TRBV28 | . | TGTGCCAGCAGTGAGGGTGGGATGACAGATACGCAGTATTTT | CASSEGGMTDTQYF
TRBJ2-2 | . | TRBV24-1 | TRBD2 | TGTGCCACCAGTGCTCGGGGGGGAGCGGGGTTCGCCGGGAACACCGGGGAGCTGTTTTTT | CATSARGGAGFAGNTGELFF
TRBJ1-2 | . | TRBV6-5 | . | TGTGCCAGCAGTTACTCGAGGGGTTCCAACTATGGCTACACCTTC | CASSYSRGSNYGYTF
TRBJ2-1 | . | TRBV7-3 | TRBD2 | TGTGCCAGCAGCCAAGCGGGGGGCTACAATGAGCAGTTCTTC | CASSQAGGYNEQFF
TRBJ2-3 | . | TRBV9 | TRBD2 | TGTGCCAGCAGCGGACGTAGCGGGAGGGCCCCTCGCACAGATACGCAGTATTTT | CASSGRSGRAPRTDTQYF
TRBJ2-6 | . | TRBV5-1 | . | TGCGCCAGCAGCTTTGTACCGAAGAGCTCTGGGGCCAACGTCCTGACTTTC | CASSFVPKSSGANVLTF
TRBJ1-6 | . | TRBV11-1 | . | TGTGCCAGCAGCACGGAAGATGGTAATTCACCCCTCCACTTT | CASSTEDGNSPLHF
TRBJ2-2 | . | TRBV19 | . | TGTGCCAGTGAGTCGAGAGGGGTGGCCACCGGGGAGCTGTTTTTT | CASESRGVATGELFF
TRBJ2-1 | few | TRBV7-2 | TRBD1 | TGTGCCAGCAGCTCAACAGGGGGCAATGAGCAGTTCTTC | CASSSTGGNEQFF
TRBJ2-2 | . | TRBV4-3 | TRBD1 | TGCGCCAGCAGCCAACAACCGGGACAGGGACCCGGGGAGCTGTTTTTT | CASSQQPGQGPGELFF
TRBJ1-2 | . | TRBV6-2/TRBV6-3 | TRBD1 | TGTGCCAGCAGTTACCGGTACAGGGACAGCAGTAACTATGGCTACACCTTC | CASSYRYRDSSNYGYTF
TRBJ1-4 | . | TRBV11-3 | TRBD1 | TGTGCCAGCAGCTCTTCCCCGGACAGGGTGAATGAAAAACTGTTTTTT | CASSSSPDRVNEKLFF
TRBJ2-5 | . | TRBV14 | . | TGTGCCAGCAGCCAAGCTTTCGGAAGGTCAGAGACCCAGTACTTC | CASSQAFGRSETQYF
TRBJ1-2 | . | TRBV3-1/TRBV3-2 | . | TGTGCCAGCAGCCAAGGTTCAGCCTATGGCTACACCTTC | CASSQGSAYGYTF
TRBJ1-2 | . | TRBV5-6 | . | TGTGCCAGCAGCTTGGGGTCCCCCTATGGCTACACCTTC | CASSLGSPYGYTF
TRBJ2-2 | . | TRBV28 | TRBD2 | TGTGCCAGCCGTAGCGGGAAATTTTCCGGGGAGCTGTTTTTT | CASRSGKFSGELFF
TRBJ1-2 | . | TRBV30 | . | TGTGCCTGGAGGGGCGGCCCCTTCTATGGCTACACCTTC | CAWRGGPFYGYTF
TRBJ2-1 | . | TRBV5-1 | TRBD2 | TGCGCCAGCAGCGTCCGACTAGCGGGAGACGGTGAGCAGTTCTTC | CASSVRLAGDGEQFF
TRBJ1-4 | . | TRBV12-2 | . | TGTGCAAGTCGCTGGGACAGTGAAAAACTGTTTTTT | CASRWDSEKLFF
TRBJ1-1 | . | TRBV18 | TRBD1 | TGTGCCAGCCGACAGGGGGCTAGCACTGAAGCTTTCTTT | CASRQGASTEAFF
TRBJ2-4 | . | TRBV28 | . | TGTGCCAGCAACAATTACAGGGATCCTTTCTCCAAAAACATTCAGTACTTC | CASNNYRDPFSKNIQYF
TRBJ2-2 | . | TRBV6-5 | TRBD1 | TGTGCCAGCAGCCCCGGGACAGCGAACACCGGGGAGCTGTTTTTT | CASSPGTANTGELFF
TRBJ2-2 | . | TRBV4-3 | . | TGCGCCAGCAGCCAAGATGGGGGCTACACCGGGGAGCTGTTTTTT | CASSQDGGYTGELFF
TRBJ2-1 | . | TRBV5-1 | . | TGCGCCAGCAGCTTCAATAGGAGGGCCCCCATGTTCTTC | CASSFNRRAPMFF
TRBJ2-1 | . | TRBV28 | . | TGTGCCAGCAGTTACGGTAGACTAATCAATGAGCAGTTCTTC | CASSYGRLINEQFF
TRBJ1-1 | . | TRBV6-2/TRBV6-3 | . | TGTGCCAGCAGTTACTCAGGCAGGGGATACACTGAAGCTTTCTTT | CASSYSGRGYTEAFF
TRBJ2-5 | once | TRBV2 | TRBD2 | TGTGCCAGCAGTGATGGAGGGCTAGCGGGAGGTGAGACCCAGTACTTC | CASSDGGLAGGETQYF
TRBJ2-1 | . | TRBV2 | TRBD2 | TGTGCCAGCAGTGACGCTAGCGGGAGCAATGAGCAGTTCTTC | CASSDASGSNEQFF
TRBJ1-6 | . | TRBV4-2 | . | TGTGCCAGCAGCCAAGCCGGTAATTCACCCCTCCACTTT | CASSQAGNSPLHF
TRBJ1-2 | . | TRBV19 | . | TGTGCCAGTAGTGCAAACAGAGTTCAGTATGGCTACACCTTC | CASSANRVQYGYTF
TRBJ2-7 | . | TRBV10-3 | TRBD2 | TGTGCCATCAGTGAGCTCCGACTAGCGGGAGGGCGCTACGAGCAGTACTTC | CAISELRLAGGRYEQYF
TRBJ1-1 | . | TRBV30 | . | TGTGCCTGGAGTGTAGAGAGGGACACTGAAGCTTTCTTT | CAWSVERDTEAFF
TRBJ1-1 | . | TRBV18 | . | TGTGCCAGCTCACCAGGGCGGAACACTGAAGCTTTCTTT | CASSPGRNTEAFF